Below are 2 T cell receptor beta chains sequenced from a single sample in a study of prognosis after radiotherapy for stage I lung cancer. The genomic DNA TCR beta CDR3 region underwent two rounds of multiplex PCR. Amplification during the initial PCR round employed primers specific to each TRBV and TRBJ gene. From the multiplex PCR reads, TCRdb called clonotypes with MiXCR, one entry per CDR3 protein. In the table there are about 51,000 distinct CDR3 sequences, 30% to 35% of which are singletons. The material was PBMCs, obtained before or after stereotactic body radiation therapy (not recorded which). These receptors were obtained from a donor aged 50 or older with non-small cell lung cancer.

For this clonotype: This may be a read error, as it is one base from a much larger clone. The chain couples TRBV15 to TRBJ2-7; D ambiguous. V lost 0 bases and J 3 bases, leaving 9 bases between the germline ends. CDR3 size: 14 residues. Germline-derived CDR1 and CDR2 are LNHNV and YYDKDF (reference sequence). CDR3 in amino acids: CATSRDLWVYEQYF. The CDR3 bases are TGTGCCACCAGCAGAGACCTATGGGTCTACGAGCAGTACTTC.

Ten or more counts support this clonotype. The rearrangement joins TRBV5-1 to TRBJ1-1; 8 bases map to TRBD1. CDR3 length equals 14 residues. Per germline, CDR1 SGHRS and CDR2 YFSETQ. J gave up 5 bases and V 4 bases, and 7 bases lay outside the gene matches. CDR3 amino acids: CASSVTGVGTEAFF. The CDR3 DNA reads as TGCGCCAGCAGCGTGACAGGGGTGGGGACTGAAGCTTTCTTT.